Each of the 27 T cell receptor beta chains below was sequenced from the same sample in a study of cytomegalovirus exposure and HLA in healthy donors. Primers: 60 Vbeta forward and 13 Jbeta reverse. TCRdb keeps only in-frame clones here, not all; method: immunoSEQ multiplex PCR. In the table there are 150,000 to 200,000 clones, roughly 78% of which are singletons. The sequenced sample was PBMCs. All receptors come from a man between 35 and 55 years old in good health and CMV-seropositive.

This clone was seen a handful of times. The J gene is TRBJ2-2, the V gene TRBV7-9; D unresolved. The CDR3 has 12 residues. V was trimmed by 6 bases and J by 6 bases, leaving 8 bases between them. Germline V gene sequence: CDR1 SEHNR, CDR2 FQNEAQ (reference sequence). Here the CDR3 reads CASRLAAGELFF. DNA for the CDR3: TGTGCCAGCAGGCTGGCTGCCGGGGAGCTGTTTTTT.

This clone was counted only a few times. This chain uses TRBV5-6 with TRBJ2-7, with a possible D match to TRBD1 (6 bases). The CDR3 has 12 amino acids. Germline CDR1 SGHDT, CDR2 YYEEEE. Trimming cost V 4 bases and J 5 bases, with 10 bases left between them. The DNA of the CDR3 is TGTGCCAGCAGCCCTAACAGGGACGAGCAGTACTTC. Residues: CASSPNRDEQYF.

This clone has a handful of counts. The chain carries TRBV29-1 and TRBJ2-2; a weak D match, TRBD2 (5 bases). V lost 2 bases and J 4 bases, leaving 8 bases between the germline ends. From germline, CDR1 is SQVTM and CDR2 ANQGSEA. This CDR3 has 13 amino acids. The CDR3 sequence: CSVEQEATGELFF. CDR3 in DNA: TGCAGCGTTGAACAGGAGGCCACCGGGGAGCTGTTTTTT.

The chain couples TRBV5-1 to TRBJ2-2, with D maybe TRBD2 (5 bases). This CDR3 is built from 14 residues. Trimming removed 0 bases from V and 6 bases from J, with 9 bases in between. Germline V gene data show CDR1 as SGHRS and CDR2 as YFSETQ. CDR3 sequence reads: CASSLAPGSGELFF. DNA for the CDR3: TGCGCCAGCAGCTTGGCCCCGGGGTCCGGGGAGCTGTTTTTT.

The chain employs TRBV6-6 and TRBJ1-5; the D is unclear. The CDR3 consists of 14 residues. Trimming removed 7 bases from V and 2 bases from J, with 12 bases in between. Germline V gene lookup returns CDR1 MNHNY and CDR2 SVGAGI (reference sequence). The CDR3 DNA reads TGTGCCAGCACGGTAGGCCGGGGCAATCAGCCCCAGCATTTT. Its protein is CASTVGRGNQPQHF.

V usage is TRBV19 and J usage is TRBJ1-2, with a weak D call TRBD1 (6 bases). The CDR3 covers 14 residues. V was pared by 5 bases and J by 2 bases, with 12 bases between. Germline CDR1 and CDR2: LNHDA and SQIVND (reference sequence). CDR3 protein: CASSEAGTNYGYTF. The CDR3 nucleotides read TGTGCCAGTAGTGAAGCAGGGACAAACTATGGCTACACCTTC.

As to this clone: It differs at one base from a far larger clone, so likely a read error. V usage is TRBV6-6 and J usage is TRBJ2-7; 7 nucleotides align to TRBD2. There are 15 residues in the CDR3. J gave up 5 bases and V 1 base, and 8 bases lay outside the gene matches. Germline-derived CDR1 and CDR2 are MNHNY and SVGAGI (reference sequence). CDR3 loop: CASSYLGPGGHEQYF. CDR3 DNA: TGTGCCAGCAGTTACTTGGGACCGGGGGGACACGAGCAGTACTTC.

This clone was counted a few times. This chain connects TRBV19 to TRBJ2-2; D not certain. The V end was cut by 3 bases, the J end by 0 bases, with 5 bases between. The CDR3 is 14 residues long. Germline V gene sequence: CDR1 LNHDA, CDR2 SQIVND (reference sequence). The CDR3 sequence is CASSISANTGELFF. CDR3 in DNA: TGTGCCAGTAGTATCTCCGCGAACACCGGGGAGCTGTTTTTT.

This sequence joins TRBV5-1 and TRBJ1-3; D unclear. Trimming took 1 base from V and 0 from J, leaving 5 bases between them. Germline V gives CDR1 SGHRS, CDR2 YFSETQ. The CDR3 consists of 14 residues. In nucleotides, the CDR3 is TGCGCCAGCAGCTTGACAACCTCTGGAAACACCATATATTTT. Protein sequence: CASSLTTSGNTIYF.

This clone has only one observation. The chain uses TRBV15 and TRBJ1-5; 10 bases fit TRBD1. The CDR3 runs to 16 residues. Germline assignment: CDR1 LNHNV and CDR2 YYDKDF (reference sequence). The V gene end was trimmed by 1 base and the J gene end by 7 bases; junction bases not matched to a gene: 7. Here the CDR3 reads CATSRGRQGAWQPQHF. The DNA of the CDR3 is TGTGCCACCAGCAGAGGACGACAGGGGGCCTGGCAGCCCCAGCATTTT. The variable domain in full, completed from reference TRBV15 and TRBJ1-5, reads DAMVIQNPRYQVTQFGKPVTLSCSQTLNHNVMYWYQQKSSQAPKLLFHYYDKDFNNEADTPDNFQSRRPNTSFCFLDIRSPGLGDTAMYLCATSRGRQGAWQPQHFGDGTRLSIL.

This clone was seen just once. The V call is TRBV7-2, the J call TRBJ1-2, with TRBD1 matching 10 bases. CDR1 and CDR2 (germline): SGHTA, FQGNSA. The ends lost 4 bases at V and 8 bases at J; junction bases unmatched: 4. CDR3 length: 13 amino acids. The CDR3 DNA follows: TGTGCCAGCAGCTCCCCGACAGGGGGCGGCTACACCTTC. Amino acid sequence: CASSSPTGGGYTF.

This sequence joins TRBV30 and TRBJ1-2; 12 bases are shared with TRBD1. The V gene end was trimmed by 5 bases and the J gene end by 6 bases; junction bases not matched to a gene: 22. Germline CDR1 is GTSNPN and CDR2 is SVGIG (reference sequence). The CDR3 totals 19 residues. The CDR3 DNA follows: TGTGCCTGGGTCGCCTCCGGGACAGGGGGCTATTCTCACACCCATGGCTACACCTTC. Amino acid sequence: CAWVASGTGGYSHTHGYTF.

The chain combines TRBV2 with TRBJ2-2; tentative D call: TRBD2 (6 bases). The CDR3 spans 13 residues. Trimming left V 6 bases short and J 4 bases short, with 9 bases between. Germline V gives CDR1 SNHLY, CDR2 FYNNEI. CDR3 bases: TGTGCCAGCAGAACCGGGGGCACCGGGGAGCTGTTTTTT. Translated: CASRTGGTGELFF.

The CDR3 coding sequence is TGCAGCGTTGATGCGGGACAGAGAGTGAACACTGAAGCTTTCTTT. Amino acids: CSVDAGQRVNTEAFF. The chain uses TRBV29-1 and TRBJ1-1, with TRBD1 matching 7 bases. The CDR3 length is 15 residues. The ends lost 3 bases at V and 0 bases at J; junction bases unmatched: 7. CDR1 and CDR2 from the germline V gene are SQVTM and ANQGSEA.

J is TRBJ2-3 and V is TRBV29-1, with 10 bases lining up with TRBD1. The ends lost 6 bases at V and 1 base at J; junction bases unmatched: 4. Germline CDR1 is SQVTM and CDR2 is ANQGSEA. This CDR3 is 14 amino acids long. CDR3 sequence reads: CSVRDRGGTDTQYF. The CDR3 bases are TGCAGCGTGCGGGACAGGGGAGGCACAGATACGCAGTATTTT.

This clone was seen a few times. V is TRBV9 and J is TRBJ2-3; 12 bases map to TRBD2. The V gene end was trimmed by 2 bases and the J gene end by 2 bases; junction bases not matched to a gene: 3. CDR1 is SGDLS, CDR2 YYNGEE, per germline. CDR3 length equals 16 residues. CDR3 DNA: TGTGCCAGCAGCGTTTCTAGCGGGAGGGCCACAGATACGCAGTATTTT. It is translated as CASSVSSGRATDTQYF.

This chain uses TRBV11-1 with TRBJ2-5; D is unclear. The CDR3 loop spans 13 amino acids. Trimming took 3 bases from V and 5 from J, leaving 10 bases between them. Germline CDR1 is SGHAT and CDR2 is FQDESV (reference sequence). The CDR3 nucleotides are TGTGCCAGCAGCTTCCACCTAGGTGAGACCCAGTACTTC. Protein sequence: CASSFHLGETQYF.

The chain employs TRBV7-8 and TRBJ2-5; 9 bases align to TRBD1. The J call may not be correct, given that the DNA end is closer to TRBJ2-7. CDR1 is SGHVS, CDR2 FQNEAQ, per germline. This CDR3 contains 14 residues. The CDR3 region has the DNA TGTGCCAGCAGCTTATCGGACAGGGGAGACGAGCAGTACTTC. Its translation is CASSLSDRGDEQYF.

The chain links TRBV7-9 to TRBJ2-5, with D perhaps matching TRBD2 (6 bases). This CDR3 comprises 17 residues. CDR1 SEHNR and CDR2 FQNEAQ come from the germline V gene (reference sequence). V was trimmed by 2 bases and J by 5 bases, leaving 21 bases between them. CDR3 sequence reads: CASSLRPPGLGRETQYF. CDR3 nucleotides: TGTGCCAGCAGCTTAAGGCCGCCGGGACTTGGGCGGGAGACCCAGTACTTC.

This clone was seen more than once but under ten times. This rearrangement joins TRBV5-4 to TRBJ2-5; 7 positions match TRBD1. Germline-derived CDR1 and CDR2 are SGHNT and YYREEE (reference sequence). V shed 3 bases, J shed 4 bases, and the junction held 6 bases outside the gene matches. This CDR3 spans 14 amino acids. Here the CDR3 reads CASSSSQGRETQYF. CDR3 DNA sequence: TGTGCCAGCAGCTCCTCACAGGGGCGAGAGACCCAGTACTTC.

Worth noting for this clone: Other DNA sequences within the sample encode an identical CDR3. The gene calls are TRBV5-6 and TRBJ1-5; 12 bases are a match to TRBD1. From germline, CDR1 is SGHDT and CDR2 YYEEEE. The CDR3 is 19 amino acids. The trim removed 0 bases at V and 3 bases at J, leaving 10 bases unmatched. CDR3: CASSLGGDRGPPFNQPQHF. CDR3 DNA sequence: TGTGCCAGCAGCTTGGGTGGGGACAGGGGGCCTCCCTTCAATCAGCCCCAGCATTTT.

The chain carries TRBV5-8 and TRBJ2-3; 9 bases agree with TRBD2. Germline loops: CDR1 SGHTS, CDR2 YDEGEE. This CDR3 is built from 15 residues. Trimming took 4 bases from V and 3 from J; bases not matched to a gene: 6. The CDR3 sequence: CASSPGLAVTDTQYF. The CDR3, as DNA: TGTGCCAGCAGCCCGGGACTAGCTGTAACAGATACGCAGTATTTT.

V usage is TRBV19 and J usage is TRBJ1-5, with D maybe TRBD1 (5 bases). Germline CDR1 is LNHDA and CDR2 is SQIVND (reference sequence). CDR3 length equals 13 residues. V shed 7 bases and J shed 4 bases, with 11 bases lying between them. Written as DNA, the CDR3 is TGTGCCAGTATGCGTGGGGGGAATCAGCCCCAGCATTTT. This gives the protein CASMRGGNQPQHF.

In this sample, this clone turned up once. The chain uses TRBV27 and TRBJ2-5; 10 bases match TRBD1. The CDR3 extends over 15 amino acids. CDR1 and CDR2 from the germline V gene are MNHEY and SMNVEV (reference sequence). The V gene end was trimmed by 7 bases and the J gene end by 5 bases; junction bases not matched to a gene: 10. CDR3 amino acids: CASMTDRGLGETQYF. The CDR3 DNA reads TGTGCCAGCATGACTGACAGGGGGCTTGGTGAGACCCAGTACTTC.

This clone was seen only a few times. This rearrangement joins TRBV7-3 to TRBJ2-2, with 7 bases lining up with TRBD1. Trimming at V came to 3 bases and at J to 5 bases, leaving 6 bases not matched to a gene. CDR1 and CDR2 from the germline V gene are SGHTA and FQGTGA. The CDR3 consists of 15 residues. The CDR3 loop is CASSFSGGQTGELFF. The CDR3 nucleotides read TGTGCCAGCAGCTTCTCAGGGGGTCAGACCGGGGAGCTGTTTTTT.

V gene TRBV6-1 combines with J gene TRBJ2-7, with 8 bases aligning to TRBD1. V gave up 2 bases and J gave up 3 bases; unmatched junction bases: 6. The CDR3 has 15 residues. The germline gives CDR1 MNHNS, CDR2 SASEGT. The CDR3 coding sequence is TGTGCCAGCAGTGAACTACAGGGGGACGACTACGAGCAGTACTTC. It is translated as CASSELQGDDYEQYF.

The genes are TRBV6-5 and TRBJ2-5; D call uncertain. Germline V lookup: CDR1 MNHEY, CDR2 SVGAGI. The CDR3 contains 15 residues. The V gene lost 0 bases and the J gene lost 4 bases, with 12 bases spanning the gap. The CDR3 spells CASSYSYTARETQYF. CDR3 bases: TGTGCCAGCAGTTACTCTTACACCGCTCGAGAGACCCAGTACTTC.